These 17 T cell receptor beta chains originate from one sample sequenced in a study of a mutant IDH1 vaccine in newly diagnosed glioma. Assay used: immunoSEQ multiplex PCR; TCRdb lists only in-frame clones, some missing. The data contain 30,000 to 40,000 clones, 56% of them singletons. Their antigen targets remain unknown. Time point meaning: week 5, during vaccination. In every dose of vaccine, 300 ug of mutant IDH1 20-mer peptide was given alongside topical imiquimod. Sequencing used PBMCs, obtained from a glioma patient whose treatment included an IDH1 peptide vaccine. These receptors originate from a woman aged 18-29 years with glioma.

The chain links TRBV1 to TRBJ2-3; TRBD2, the table's D call, lacks a check against the DNA. TRBV1 is described as a pseudogene. This CDR3 is built from 15 residues. CDR3 in amino acids: CTSSRALGSTDTQYF. DNA of the CDR3: TGCACCAGCAGCCGAGCACTAGGGAGCACAGATACGCAGTATTTT.

In its sample, this clone was seen a few times. The chain carries TRBV21-1 and TRBJ2-4. TRBV21-1 corresponds to a pseudogene. The CDR3 loop spans 17 amino acids. The CDR3 bases are TGTGCCAGCAGCAGAAACAGTGCCTTGGGGGCCAAAAACATTCAGTACTTC. Protein: CASSRNSALGAKNIQYF.

This clone turned up a few times. The rearrangement joins TRBV5-4 to TRBJ1-2; D not resolved. The CDR3 totals 13 residues. V dropped 1 base and J dropped 2 bases, with 6 bases sitting between them. Germline V gene sequence: CDR1 SGHNT, CDR2 YYREEE (reference sequence). As DNA, the CDR3 is TGTGCCAGCAGCTTGAAAGTGAACTATGGCTACACCTTC. It specifies CASSLKVNYGYTF.

The chain has TRBV7-8 and TRBJ1-5, with TRBD1 identical over 9 bases. The germline V gene has CDR1 SGHVS and CDR2 FQNEAQ. V lost 2 bases, J lost 2 bases, and 4 bases stayed unmatched. The CDR3 has 16 residues. CDR3 in amino acids: CASSLTGGGGNQPQHF. CDR3 coding DNA: TGTGCCAGCAGCTTAACAGGGGGCGGTGGCAATCAGCCCCAGCATTTT.

The rearrangement links TRBV19 to TRBJ1-2; maybe TRBD1 (6 bases). V lost 7 bases, J lost 13 bases, and 28 bases lay in between. CDR1 and CDR2 from the germline V gene are LNHDA and SQIVND (reference sequence). CDR3 size: 15 residues. This chain's CDR3 is CASKTSSGNRVMGTF. In DNA, the CDR3 is TGTGCCAGTAAAACATCGTCCGGGAACAGGGTCATGGGCACCTTC.

The gene calls are TRBV7-9 and TRBJ1-5, with TRBD1 identical over 7 bases. The CDR3 is made up of 15 amino acids. Germline CDR1 SEHNR, CDR2 FQNEAQ (reference sequence). V was pared by 4 bases and J by 0 bases, with 3 bases of the junction left unmatched. CDR3 coding DNA: TGTGCCAGCAGCTCGGGACAGAATAGCAATCAGCCCCAGCATTTT. It is translated as CASSSGQNSNQPQHF.

The genes are TRBV28 and TRBJ1-2; D remains unclear. CDR1 and CDR2 (germline): MDHEN, SYDVKM. The ends were cut back, 3 bases at V and 4 bases at J, with 12 bases in the middle. This CDR3 comprises 14 residues. CDR3 DNA: TGTGCCAGCAGTTTTACTACCCCCCCCTATGGCTACACCTTC. This translates into CASSFTTPPYGYTF.

This chain links TRBV6-4 with TRBJ1-5, with 12 bases aligning to TRBD1. V lost 2 bases, J lost 7 bases, and 0 bases stayed unmatched. The length of the CDR3 is 14 residues. The germline CDR1 and CDR2 sequences are MRHNA and SNTAGT. CDR3 in amino acids: CASSDGTGGQPQHF. In nucleotides, the CDR3 is TGTGCCAGCAGTGACGGGACAGGGGGCCAGCCCCAGCATTTT.

The chain has TRBV5-8 and TRBJ2-1, with TRBD2 identical over 10 bases. Germline trimming cut 4 bases from V and 2 bases from J; bases unmatched to any gene: 9. The CDR3 runs to 17 residues. The germline gives CDR1 SGHTS, CDR2 YDEGEE. For the CDR3, the DNA is TGTGCCAGCAGCGTTCATTGGACTAGCGGTACCTACAATGAGCAGTTCTTC. It codes for CASSVHWTSGTYNEQFF.

The chain carries TRBV27 and TRBJ2-5; D call uncertain. V was clipped by 6 bases and J by 0 bases, with 11 bases between them. This CDR3 region has 14 residues. The germline gives CDR1 MNHEY, CDR2 SMNVEV (reference sequence). CDR3 protein: CASSPTGYQETQYF. Here the CDR3 DNA reads TGTGCCAGCAGCCCCACTGGGTACCAAGAGACCCAGTACTTC.

CDR3 loop: CASSVNPNTEAFF. The CDR3 DNA is TGTGCCAGCAGCGTAAATCCTAACACTGAAGCTTTCTTT. This chain links TRBV9 with TRBJ1-1; D not resolved. The CDR3 length is 13 residues. Deletions cut 1 base from V and 2 bases from J, with 6 bases between. Germline loops: CDR1 SGDLS, CDR2 YYNGEE.

The rearrangement links TRBV5-1 to TRBJ2-2; 9 nucleotides align to TRBD1. Germline CDR1 is SGHRS and CDR2 is YFSETQ. The CDR3 has 16 amino acids. Trimming cost V 3 bases and J 1 base; bases outside gene matches: 4. The DNA of the CDR3 is TGCGCCAGCAGCTGGAGGACAGGGGAGAACACCGGGGAGCTGTTTTTT. It is translated as CASSWRTGENTGELFF.

The chain joins TRBV7-2 to TRBJ2-2; D is uncertain. Germline lookup yields CDR1 SGHTA and CDR2 FQGNSA. The CDR3 has 14 residues. With 3 bases removed from V and 5 bases from J, the gap between germline ends came to 10 bases. CDR3 coding DNA: TGTGCCAGCAGCTTGGGCCCTAGGACCGGGGAGCTGTTTTTT. Its protein is CASSLGPRTGELFF.

This clone was detected once. CDR3 sequence reads: CSATRAYEQYF. DNA for the CDR3: TGCAGTGCTACCAGAGCCTACGAGCAGTACTTC. The chain recombines TRBV20-1 with TRBJ2-7; no clear D gene. V was pared by 4 bases and J by 2 bases, with 6 bases between. The CDR3 runs 11 residues. CDR1 and CDR2 (germline): DFQATT, SNEGSKA (reference sequence).

This sequence joins TRBV4-1 and TRBJ1-5, with D uncertain. V lost 0 bases and J lost 2, with 14 bases in between. The CDR3 has 17 residues. CDR1 and CDR2 (germline): MGHRA, YSYEKL. The DNA of the CDR3 is TGCGCCAGCAGCCAAGATCGGCAGTTCGTTGGCAATCAGCCCCAGCATTTT. Translating gives CASSQDRQFVGNQPQHF.

This clone was seen just once. The chain carries TRBV2 and TRBJ1-5, with unresolved D. Germline V lookup: CDR1 SNHLY, CDR2 FYNNEI. V lost 5 bases, J lost 2 bases, and 13 bases lay in between. The CDR3 has 15 residues. CDR3 in DNA: TGTGCCAGCAGTCTGGGGATTTCTGGCAATCAGCCCCAGCATTTT. This codes for CASSLGISGNQPQHF.

The chain recombines TRBV10-3 with TRBJ2-5; D call uncertain. The ends were cut back, 3 bases at V and 5 bases at J, with 7 bases in the middle. Germline CDR1 reads ENHRY; CDR2 reads SYGVKD. The CDR3 spans 12 residues. CDR3 sequence (DNA): TGTGCCATCAGTGAAAGTGGGGAGACCCAGTACTTC. Encoded protein: CAISESGETQYF.